The 26 T cell receptor beta chains presented below share a single source sample, sequenced in a study of CD8 T cells in ankylosing spondylitis. Study results and limitations: Blood from ankylosing spondylitis patients appeared to carry a characteristic eight-variant TCR beta motif.

The antigens for these receptors are not known. MiXCR, run by TCRdb on the 5' RACE reads, gives a single entry per CDR3 protein. This table has fewer than 550,000 distinct CDR3 sequences, 5.3% appearing once. The specimen was blood, either unsorted or a sorted T cell fraction (not recorded which). All receptors come from a male donor with ankylosing spondylitis.

This clonotype was picked up many times. V is TRBV12-3 or TRBV12-4 and J is TRBJ1-2; the match to TRBD1 covers 7 bases. Germline trimming cut 6 bases from V and 0 bases from J; bases unmatched to any gene: 4. The CDR3 sequence is 14 residues long. DNA for the CDR3: TGTGCCAGCAGCAGGACAGGCCCTAACTATGGCTACACCTTC. This translates into CASSRTGPNYGYTF.

This clonotype was recorded at least ten times. The chain joins TRBV7-9 to TRBJ2-2; D gene unclear. Germline values: CDR1 SEHNR, CDR2 FQNEAQ (reference sequence). Between the trimmed V and J ends, which lost 4 bases and 2 bases, there was a span of 2 bases. The CDR3 consists of 12 residues. The CDR3 sequence is CASSYNTGELFF. The CDR3 nucleotides are TGTGCCAGCAGCTATAACACCGGGGAGCTGTTTTTT.

This clonotype has more than one count but fewer than ten. This chain links TRBV5-1 with TRBJ2-1; 9 nucleotides agree with TRBD1. Looked up from germline, CDR1 is SGHRS and CDR2 is YFSETQ. CDR3 length: 13 residues. The V segment lost 5 bases and the J segment 8 bases; nucleotides outside the gene matches: 5. CDR3 sequence: CASRLTGGDEQFF. CDR3 in DNA: TGCGCCAGCAGACTTACAGGGGGCGATGAGCAGTTCTTC.

This clonotype was seen at least ten times. The chain is built from TRBV29-1 and TRBJ1-2; no definite D call. This CDR3 has 15 residues. In germline, CDR1 is SQVTM, CDR2 ANQGSEA. Trimming cost V 2 bases and J 5 bases, with 18 bases left between them. CDR3 residues: CSVEHESHLGYGYTF. As DNA, the CDR3 is TGCAGCGTTGAACACGAGTCCCACCTGGGATATGGCTACACCTTC.

This clonotype has a count of ten or more. The rearrangement joins TRBV4-2 to TRBJ2-7; 12 bases match TRBD2. CDR1 and CDR2 from the germline V gene are LGHNA and YNFKEQ. The CDR3 sequence is 16 residues long. Unmatched junction bases numbered 12, after V lost 0 bases and J lost 12 bases. The CDR3 here is CASSQEPSGTSGPMYF. CDR3 in DNA: TGTGCCAGCAGCCAAGAGCCCTCCGGGACTAGCGGGCCCATGTACTTC.

This clonotype was found many times. The chain recombines TRBV7-2 with TRBJ1-5; 7 bases map to TRBD1. The trim removed 2 bases at V and 8 bases at J, leaving 6 bases unmatched. The CDR3 totals 14 residues. CDR1 SGHTA and CDR2 FQGNSA come from the germline V gene. CDR3 DNA sequence: TGTGCCAGCAGCTTACAGGGGGGGGACGAGCCCCAGCATTTT. Protein: CASSLQGGDEPQHF.

V gene TRBV6-2 or TRBV6-3 combines with J gene TRBJ2-1; 9 nucleotides match TRBD1. The length of the CDR3 is 15 residues. After removal of 5 bases from V and 4 bases from J, the junction contained 6 bases not matched to a gene. Per the germline V gene, CDR1 is MNHEY and CDR2 is SVGEGT. Here the CDR3 reads CASSVRDRAYNEQFF. The DNA for the CDR3 is TGTGCCAGCAGTGTCCGGGACAGGGCGTACAATGAGCAGTTCTTC.

Ten or more counts support this clonotype. V gene TRBV20-1 combines with J gene TRBJ1-5; 7 bases are shared with TRBD1. Per germline, CDR1 DFQATT and CDR2 SNEGSKA (reference sequence). With 0 bases clipped from V and 11 bases from J, the junction kept 13 bases outside the gene matches. CDR3 length equals 15 residues. CDR3 region: CSARDTPGGKRAQHF. The CDR3 DNA reads as TGCAGTGCTAGAGATACCCCAGGGGGGAAAAGAGCCCAGCATTTT.

This clonotype has a count of ten or more. The chain employs TRBV29-1 and TRBJ1-2; D possibly corresponds to TRBD1 (6 bases). Germline lookup yields CDR1 SQVTM and CDR2 ANQGSEA. This CDR3 spans 13 amino acids. Trimming took 7 bases from V and 4 from J, leaving 16 bases between them. The CDR3 here is CSATSGGGYGYTF. The CDR3 DNA reads as TGCAGCGCCACCTCTGGGGGCGGCTATGGCTACACCTTC.

At least ten counts were recorded for this clonotype. The rearrangement uses TRBV20-1 and TRBJ1-2; 9 positions agree with TRBD1. Germline V gene sequence: CDR1 DFQATT, CDR2 SNEGSKA (reference sequence). This CDR3 is built from 17 residues. J gave up 2 bases and V 0 bases, and 10 bases lay outside the gene matches. The CDR3 DNA reads as TGCAGTGCTAGAGATAGGAACAGGGGGCGCCTAAACTATGGCTACACCTTC. This codes for CSARDRNRGRLNYGYTF.

This rearrangement joins TRBV5-1 to TRBJ1-2, with D perhaps matching TRBD1 (5 bases). Trimming shortened V by 4 bases and J by 5 bases, and 15 bases separated the two germline ends. The CDR3 extends over 14 amino acids. The germline CDR1 and CDR2 sequences are SGHRS and YFSETQ. Written as DNA, the CDR3 is TGCGCCAGCAGCCAGGACACTCAAGTATATGGCTACACCTTC. Protein: CASSQDTQVYGYTF.

This clonotype has a handful of counts. The V gene is TRBV11-2, the J gene TRBJ2-2; D possibly corresponds to TRBD1 (5 bases). The V and J ends lost 4 bases and 4 bases respectively, with 7 bases between them. CDR1 SGHAT and CDR2 FQNNGV come from the germline V gene. This CDR3 contains 13 residues. The CDR3 sequence is CASSSGITGELFF. CDR3 sequence (DNA): TGTGCCAGCAGCTCAGGGATCACCGGGGAGCTGTTTTTT.

This clonotype was picked up many times. The rearrangement joins TRBV9 to TRBJ2-7, with TRBD1 matching 7 bases. The CDR3 is 14 amino acids. Germline assignment: CDR1 SGDLS and CDR2 YYNGEE. The V and J ends lost 0 bases and 3 bases, in that order; junction bases with no gene match: 3. CDR3 in amino acids: CASSVAAGGYEQYF. The CDR3 DNA reads TGTGCCAGCAGCGTAGCCGCAGGGGGCTACGAGCAGTACTTC.

This clonotype has ten or more counts. J is TRBJ2-1 and V is TRBV20-1; 10 bases map to TRBD2. The J segment lost 6 bases and the V segment lost 0 bases, leaving 11 bases of the junction unmatched. Germline V gene lookup returns CDR1 DFQATT and CDR2 SNEGSKA (reference sequence). The CDR3 is 17 residues long. The CDR3: CSARDWKRGGPGNEQFF. Here the CDR3 DNA reads TGCAGTGCTAGAGATTGGAAGCGGGGGGGGCCCGGCAATGAGCAGTTCTTC.

This clonotype has ten or more counts. The gene calls are TRBV15 and TRBJ1-2, with TRBD1 identical over 7 bases. In germline, CDR1 is LNHNV, CDR2 YYDKDF (reference sequence). The CDR3 has 13 residues. V dropped 9 bases and J dropped 4; count of bases not matched to a gene: 8. The CDR3 here is CATTPTGIYGYTF. In DNA form, the CDR3 reads TGTGCCACTACTCCGACAGGGATCTATGGCTACACCTTC.

This clonotype has ten or more counts. The genes are TRBV28 and TRBJ1-2, with D possibly being TRBD1 (5 bases). Germline CDR1 and CDR2: MDHEN and SYDVKM. The V end was cut by 2 bases, the J end by 4 bases, with 8 bases between. The CDR3 is 13 amino acids. CDR3 in DNA: TGTGCCAGCAGTTTAACCGGGGCCTATGGCTACACCTTC. Translating gives CASSLTGAYGYTF.

This clonotype was observed at least ten times. This chain links TRBV27 with TRBJ1-5; 7 positions match TRBD1. CDR3 size: 13 residues. The J segment lost 7 bases and the V segment lost 4 bases, leaving 4 bases of the junction unmatched. CDR1 is MNHEY and CDR2 is SMNVEV in the germline V gene (reference sequence). Here the CDR3 reads CASSYRGGQPQHF. CDR3 DNA: TGTGCCAGCAGTTACAGGGGTGGGCAGCCCCAGCATTTT.

This clonotype was detected many times. This sequence joins TRBV10-3 and TRBJ2-3, with TRBD2 matching 10 bases. This CDR3 comprises 18 residues. CDR1 and CDR2 from the germline V gene are ENHRY and SYGVKD. V lost 10 bases, J lost 4 bases, and 20 bases stayed unmatched. The chain's CDR3 is CATWGASGGLRGSDTQYF. The CDR3 DNA follows: TGTGCCACTTGGGGGGCTAGCGGGGGTCTACGAGGATCAGATACGCAGTATTTT.

This clonotype was found many times. The chain recombines TRBV6-4 with TRBJ2-3, with 9 nucleotides matching TRBD1. V gave up 5 bases and J gave up 2 bases; unmatched junction bases: 5. The CDR3 is made up of 15 amino acids. Looked up from germline, CDR1 is MRHNA and CDR2 is SNTAGT. The CDR3 sequence: CASSYRGRITDTQYF. In DNA, the CDR3 is TGTGCCAGCAGTTACAGGGGGCGGATCACAGATACGCAGTATTTT.

This clonotype was seen ten or more times. CDR3 residues: CASSDQGTGSTEAFF. DNA for the CDR3: TGCGCCAGCAGCGATCAGGGCACTGGGAGCACTGAAGCTTTCTTT. J is TRBJ1-1 and V is TRBV5-1; D is possibly TRBD1 (5 bases). Germline V CDR1 and CDR2: SGHRS, YFSETQ. The CDR3 has 15 amino acids. V was trimmed by 4 bases and J by 4 bases, leaving 17 bases between them. The full variable domain, its missing parts supplied by reference TRBV5-1 and TRBJ1-1, is KAGVTQTPRYLIKTRGQQVTLSCSPISGHRSVSWYQQTPGQGLQFLFEYFSETQRNKGNFPGRFSGRQFSNSRSEMNVSTLELGDSALYLCASSDQGTGSTEAFFGQGTRLTVV.

The table lists this clonotype with many counts. The rearrangement links TRBV15 to TRBJ2-4; D is undetermined. Germline lookup yields CDR1 LNHNV and CDR2 YYDKDF (reference sequence). The CDR3 length is 16 residues. V was pared by 0 bases and J by 0 bases, with 9 bases between. The CDR3 loop is CATSRDSPLAKNIQYF. The CDR3 DNA reads as TGTGCCACCAGCAGAGATTCGCCGTTAGCCAAAAACATTCAGTACTTC.

In this sample, this clonotype turned up many times. The chain joins TRBV5-5 to TRBJ1-5; D not resolved. The ends were cut back, 0 bases at V and 0 bases at J, with 7 bases in the middle. This CDR3 region has 15 residues. Per germline, CDR1 SGHKS and CDR2 YYEKEE (reference sequence). CDR3 bases: TGTGCCAGCAGCTTGGACCCGTATAGCAATCAGCCCCAGCATTTT. Translated: CASSLDPYSNQPQHF.

This clonotype was observed many times. J is TRBJ1-2 and V is TRBV7-2; possible D gene TRBD1, 5 bases. Per germline, CDR1 SGHTA and CDR2 FQGNSA. V lost 5 bases and J lost 1, with 11 bases in between. The length of the CDR3 is 14 residues. CDR3 DNA: TGTGCCAGCAGCCTGGGGGGAGTTAACTATGGCTACACCTTC. Residues: CASSLGGVNYGYTF.

This clonotype has a count of ten or more. The gene calls are TRBV11-2 and TRBJ2-7, with TRBD1 matching over 9 bases. CDR1 SGHAT and CDR2 FQNNGV come from the germline V gene. The CDR3 has 14 residues. The junction had 8 bases not matched to a gene; V was cut back by 6 bases and J by 5 bases. CDR3 sequence: CASSSRDRDHEQYF. The DNA of the CDR3 is TGTGCCAGCAGTTCCCGGGACAGGGACCACGAGCAGTACTTC.

This clonotype was seen ten or more times. The chain has TRBV3-1 and TRBJ1-6; tentative D call: TRBD1 (5 bases). V gave up 4 bases and J gave up 10 bases, with 11 bases separating them. This CDR3 comprises 13 residues. The V gene's germline CDR1 is LGHDT and CDR2 YNNKEL (reference sequence). The CDR3 loop reads CASSLRGVSPLHF. The CDR3 nucleotides are TGTGCCAGCAGCCTAAGAGGGGTATCACCCCTCCACTTT.

In its sample, this clonotype was seen many times. V and J are TRBV7-2 and TRBJ2-2, with D perhaps TRBD1 or TRBD2 (5 bases each). Trimming removed 1 base from V and 5 bases from J, with 14 bases in between. This CDR3 contains 16 residues. Germline V lookup: CDR1 SGHTA, CDR2 FQGNSA. Here the CDR3 DNA reads TGTGCCAGCAGCTTAGTTAGGGGAGCCAAGACCGGGGAGCTGTTTTTT. Its protein product is CASSLVRGAKTGELFF.